Described below is a single T cell receptor beta chain sequence and its context. What it recognizes is unknown. This CDR3 is built from 16 residues. Germline lookup yields CDR1 SGHNT and CDR2 YENEEA. J was trimmed by 2 bases and V by 4 bases; bases with no gene match: 11. Neighboring lung without atypia was obtained no less than 2 cm from the tumor margin. The data were taken from a study of T cells in localized non-small cell lung cancer. Profiling relied on immunoSEQ multiplex PCR, and the TCRdb table lists in-frame clones only, not all of them. The table shows around 2,000 clones, with 21% occurring only once. Broader study findings: Within adjacent lung there appeared a median approximately 57 of the top 100 tumor clones. Peak T cell clonality was found in uninvolved adjacent lung, exceeding tumor.

The receptor's source is a woman between 35 and 75 years old with stage I lung adenocarcinoma. The rearrangement uses TRBV11-3 and TRBJ2-7, with TRBD1 matching over 7 bases. This specimen was normal lung tissue next to the tumor, taken before any cancer treatment. In DNA form, the CDR3 reads TGTGCCAGCAGCTCTAACCCTACAGGGGCGACCTACGAGCAGTACTTC. Its protein product is CASSSNPTGATYEQYF.